The rows below give T cell receptor beta chains drawn from one sample of a study of T cells in narcolepsy. The table came from immunoSEQ multiplex PCR; TCRdb's copy has only in-frame clones and leaves some out. The sample has about 43,000 clones, about nine tenths seen once. The sample was CD45RA- memory CD4+ T cells from PBMCs. The receptors originated from a human donor with narcolepsy. The CDR3 runs from the conserved cysteine through the conserved F or W. Each record gives: D gene, J gene, clone size, V gene, CDR3 protein, CDR3 DNA. The D gene is left open where the match is weak. Not every row has a clone size; where given, it reads once, few, many or a size class.

d_gene: -; j_gene: TRBJ1-2; abundance: -; v_gene: TRBV18; CDR3aa: CASSPPNRPGYGYTF; CDR3nt: TGTGCCAGCTCACCACCCAACAGGCCGGGGTATGGCTACACCTTC
d_gene: -; j_gene: TRBJ2-1; abundance: -; v_gene: TRBV5-1; CDR3aa: CASKQSPIDDEQFF; CDR3nt: TGCGCCAGCAAACAGTCCCCAATAGACGATGAGCAGTTCTTC
d_gene: -; j_gene: TRBJ1-4; abundance: -; v_gene: TRBV7-8; CDR3aa: CASSPNSATNEKLFF; CDR3nt: TGTGCCAGCAGCCCGAACAGTGCAACTAATGAAAAACTGTTTTTT
d_gene: -; j_gene: TRBJ2-7; abundance: -; v_gene: TRBV19; CDR3aa: CASSRDPEQYF; CDR3nt: TGTGCCAGTTCCCGGGACCCCGAGCAGTACTTC
d_gene: TRBD1; j_gene: TRBJ1-6; abundance: few; v_gene: TRBV5-4; CDR3aa: CASSLPGTGGSPLHF; CDR3nt: TGTGCCAGCAGCTTGCCCGGGACAGGGGGTTCACCCCTCCACTTT
d_gene: TRBD1; j_gene: TRBJ1-5; abundance: -; v_gene: TRBV27; CDR3aa: CASSPGTVSYQPQHF; CDR3nt: TGTGCCAGCAGCCCAGGGACAGTATCTTATCAGCCCCAGCATTTT
d_gene: TRBD1; j_gene: TRBJ1-2; abundance: -; v_gene: TRBV5-1; CDR3aa: CASTPGQGNNYGYTF; CDR3nt: TGCGCCAGCACCCCTGGACAGGGGAATAACTATGGCTACACCTTC
d_gene: -; j_gene: TRBJ2-2; abundance: -; v_gene: TRBV7-9; CDR3aa: CASIPRENTGELFF; CDR3nt: TGTGCCAGCATTCCTCGGGAGAACACCGGGGAGCTGTTTTTT
d_gene: TRBD2; j_gene: TRBJ2-1; abundance: -; v_gene: TRBV7-6; CDR3aa: CASSYGLAGVKVDEQFF; CDR3nt: TGTGCCAGCAGCTACGGACTAGCGGGAGTCAAGGTCGATGAGCAGTTCTTC
d_gene: TRBD2; j_gene: TRBJ2-5; abundance: -; v_gene: TRBV19; CDR3aa: CASSIERTSGTQYF; CDR3nt: TGTGCCAGTAGTATAGAAAGGACTAGCGGGACCCAGTACTTC
d_gene: -; j_gene: TRBJ1-1; abundance: -; v_gene: TRBV18; CDR3aa: CASSPRRSLNTEAFF; CDR3nt: TGTGCCAGCTCACCTAGGCGCTCACTAAACACTGAAGCTTTCTTT
d_gene: TRBD1; j_gene: TRBJ2-7; abundance: once; v_gene: TRBV5-6; CDR3aa: CASSPWDRAYREQYF; CDR3nt: TGTGCCAGCAGCCCCTGGGACAGGGCTTACCGGGAGCAGTACTTC
d_gene: -; j_gene: TRBJ2-5; abundance: -; v_gene: TRBV14; CDR3aa: CASSQIAGFQETQYF; CDR3nt: TGTGCCAGCAGCCAGATCGCGGGTTTCCAAGAGACCCAGTACTTC
d_gene: -; j_gene: TRBJ2-3; abundance: -; v_gene: TRBV5-1; CDR3aa: CASSVDGDTQYF; CDR3nt: TGCGCCAGCAGCGTGGACGGAGATACGCAGTATTTT
d_gene: -; j_gene: TRBJ2-1; abundance: -; v_gene: TRBV10-3; CDR3aa: CAIRYSDIYNEQFF; CDR3nt: TGTGCCATCAGGTATTCCGACATCTACAATGAGCAGTTCTTC
d_gene: -; j_gene: TRBJ1-5; abundance: -; v_gene: TRBV18; CDR3aa: CASSPDTNQPQHF; CDR3nt: TGTGCCAGCTCACCCGACACGAATCAGCCCCAGCATTTT
d_gene: -; j_gene: TRBJ1-2; abundance: -; v_gene: TRBV7-2; CDR3aa: CASSLAWGSGYTF; CDR3nt: TGTGCCAGCAGCTTAGCGTGGGGAAGTGGCTACACCTTC
d_gene: -; j_gene: TRBJ2-3; abundance: -; v_gene: TRBV6-6; CDR3aa: CASTLGTDTQYF; CDR3nt: TGTGCCAGTACCCTGGGAACAGATACGCAGTATTTT
d_gene: -; j_gene: TRBJ2-5; abundance: -; v_gene: TRBV7-7; CDR3aa: CASSYLGGNSQETQYF; CDR3nt: TGTGCCAGCAGCTACCTCGGTGGCAACTCCCAAGAGACCCAGTACTTC
d_gene: -; j_gene: TRBJ1-3; abundance: once; v_gene: TRBV29-1; CDR3aa: CSVANDRGNTIYF; CDR3nt: TGCAGCGTCGCTAACGACAGGGGAAACACCATATATTTT
d_gene: TRBD1; j_gene: TRBJ1-1; abundance: -; v_gene: TRBV29-1; CDR3aa: CSVGQGATEAFF; CDR3nt: TGCAGCGTTGGCCAGGGGGCAACTGAAGCTTTCTTT
d_gene: TRBD2; j_gene: TRBJ2-3; abundance: -; v_gene: TRBV29-1; CDR3aa: CSGLAGITDTQYF; CDR3nt: TGCAGCGGGTTAGCGGGGATCACAGATACGCAGTATTTT
d_gene: TRBD1; j_gene: TRBJ2-7; abundance: -; v_gene: TRBV10-3; CDR3aa: CAIRGIQGAYEQYF; CDR3nt: TGTGCCATCAGGGGCATTCAGGGGGCCTACGAGCAGTACTTC
d_gene: TRBD2; j_gene: TRBJ2-7; abundance: -; v_gene: TRBV5-4; CDR3aa: CASSLAGLAGITYEQYF; CDR3nt: TGTGCCAGCAGCTTGGCGGGACTAGCGGGGATTACCTACGAGCAGTACTTC
d_gene: -; j_gene: TRBJ1-2; abundance: -; v_gene: TRBV19; CDR3aa: CASKALGGNYGYTF; CDR3nt: TGTGCCAGTAAGGCGCTAGGTGGTAACTATGGCTACACCTTC
d_gene: -; j_gene: TRBJ1-2; abundance: -; v_gene: TRBV19; CDR3aa: CASSIGQTAAEGRYTF; CDR3nt: TGTGCCAGTAGTATTGGTCAGACTGCGGCAGAGGGTCGCTACACCTTC
d_gene: -; j_gene: TRBJ2-5; abundance: -; v_gene: TRBV5-5; CDR3aa: CASSPAPQETQYF; CDR3nt: TGTGCCAGCAGCCCCGCCCCTCAAGAGACCCAGTACTTC
d_gene: -; j_gene: TRBJ1-6; abundance: once; v_gene: TRBV19; CDR3aa: CASSISQGGSPLHF; CDR3nt: TGTGCCAGTAGTATCAGCCAGGGAGGGTCACCCCTCCACTTT
d_gene: -; j_gene: TRBJ2-7; abundance: once; v_gene: TRBV29-1; CDR3aa: CSVGLSGTLYEQYF; CDR3nt: TGCAGCGTTGGGCTCTCCGGGACACTATACGAGCAGTACTTC
d_gene: TRBD2; j_gene: TRBJ2-1; abundance: -; v_gene: TRBV6-5; CDR3aa: CASSYEAGLASSEQFF; CDR3nt: TGTGCCAGCAGTTACGAGGCGGGACTAGCGAGTAGTGAGCAGTTCTTC
d_gene: -; j_gene: TRBJ1-5; abundance: -; v_gene: TRBV7-8; CDR3aa: CASSLPPPSPQHF; CDR3nt: TGTGCCAGCAGCTTACCCCCCCCCTCGCCCCAGCATTTT
d_gene: -; j_gene: TRBJ1-5; abundance: -; v_gene: TRBV29-1; CDR3aa: CSVDIQDNQPQHF; CDR3nt: TGCAGCGTTGATATTCAGGACAATCAGCCCCAGCATTTT
d_gene: -; j_gene: TRBJ2-1; abundance: -; v_gene: TRBV7-2; CDR3aa: CASGVFGEQFF; CDR3nt: TGTGCCAGCGGGGTTTTTGGGGAGCAGTTCTTC